One and the same sample provided the 3 T cell receptor beta chains below, sequenced in a study of T cells in Graves' hyperthyroidism and ophthalmopathy. Amplification of TCR beta CDR3 regions was performed using RNA transcripts as template. HTBI primers drove first-round RT-PCR of the TCR CDR3. TCRdb re-called the multiplex PCR reads with MiXCR, one entry per CDR3 protein. The data contain under 600,000 distinct CDR3 sequences, roughly 15% of them singletons. The source material was blood. These receptor sequences come from a woman in her forties with Graves' ophthalmopathy.

This clonotype appeared many times. This chain uses TRBV28 with TRBJ2-1; D is possibly TRBD2 (6 bases). CDR3 length equals 15 residues. Trimming removed 4 bases at V and 9 bases at J, with 19 bases between. CDR1 and CDR2 (germline): MDHEN, SYDVKM. In DNA form, the CDR3 reads TGTGCCAGCAGTTCGGCCGGGACTGAGGGGCCTGAGCAGTTCTTC. It is translated as CASSSAGTEGPEQFF.

In this sample, this clonotype turned up many times. The rearrangement uses TRBV3-1 and TRBJ1-1; D uncertain. The germline V gene has CDR1 LGHDT and CDR2 YNNKEL (reference sequence). V gave up 2 bases and J gave up 0 bases, with 7 bases separating them. The CDR3 runs to 14 residues. In nucleotides, the CDR3 is TGTGCCAGCAGCCAAAGAGACATGAACACTGAAGCTTTCTTT. Translated, it gives CASSQRDMNTEAFF.

This clonotype was seen only a few times. The chain couples TRBV6-1 to TRBJ1-1, with a tentative D call TRBD1 (6 bases). With 6 bases removed from V and 1 base from J, the gap between germline ends came to 9 bases. The CDR3 sequence is 13 residues long. The V gene's germline CDR1 is MNHNS and CDR2 SASEGT. The CDR3 loop reads CASSHRENTEAFF. DNA for the CDR3: TGTGCCAGCAGCCACAGGGAGAACACTGAAGCTTTCTTT.